This TCR beta chain was recorded in a study of naive and memory T cell subsets. CDR3 size: 13 residues. Trimming pared 2 bases from V and 4 bases from J, leaving 8 bases between. Points on this clonotype: Its specificity is not known.

Both TRBC1 and TRBC2 were covered by a beta constant-region primer of two equimolar oligonucleotides. Four rounds of PCR amplified the ligated cDNA using nested alpha and beta constant-region primers plus SP2. TCRdb itself ran the UMI-ligation and nested PCR reads through MiXCR, one entry per CDR3 protein. Here the sample spans approximately 150,000 distinct CDR3 sequences, more than 15% being singletons. Notes on the study in general: Especially in CD8 cells, naive repertoires contained a few larger clonotypes, possibly CD45RA-re-expressing memory cells. A clonotype means one alpha or beta sequence, not an alpha/beta pair. In naive cells, over 90% of TCR sequences were seen only once.

The chain couples TRBV12-3 or TRBV12-4 to TRBJ2-5, with D uncertain. The sample comprised naive CD8+ T cells from blood. The clonotype originates from a human donor in good health. In nucleotides, the CDR3 is TGTGCCAGCAGTTTAAGAGCTTCAGAGACCCAGTACTTC. Its protein is CASSLRASETQYF.